These 21 T cell receptor beta chains share one sample of origin, sequenced in a study of yellow fever vaccine responses in identical twins (dated by TCRdb to 2016 to 2018). Receptors were amplified or captured by RT-PCR. Sequenced on an Illumina HiSeq 2500. The public sequencing data were trimmed at Q25 with fastp and processed into clonotypes with MiXCR by TCRdb, which kept only in-frame beta chains. Identical CDR3 proteins give one entry, which carries the most common genes and DNA. This sample is represented by about 5,000 distinct CDR3 sequences; over 65% of them were singletons. Of the sample, roughly 1.5% is held by the ten largest clones. The sample in question was T cells from blood (PBMCs), unsorted or a sorted subset (not recorded which), obtained before or after yellow fever vaccination (not recorded which). The receptors derive from a young woman who received the yellow fever vaccine. Donor details come from another sample of the same person, matched by shared clones.

This clonotype was recorded a few times. The rearrangement links TRBV10-1 to TRBJ1-2, with 10 positions matching TRBD1. Germline CDR1 is WNHNN and CDR2 is SYGVQD (reference sequence). With V trimmed by 7 bases and J by 3 bases, 14 bases remained unmatched. The CDR3 totals 17 residues. The CDR3 loop is CASNDRGRGENYYGYTF. Here the CDR3 DNA reads TGCGCCAGCAATGACAGGGGGCGCGGGGAAAATTACTATGGCTACACCTTC.

The rearrangement joins TRBV10-3 to TRBJ2-7; D is perhaps TRBD1 (6 bases). The CDR3 covers 15 residues. The germline gives CDR1 ENHRY, CDR2 SYGVKD. Trimming pared 2 bases from V and 2 bases from J, leaving 13 bases between. The CDR3 DNA sequence: TGTGCCATCAGTGAGAGCATAACAGGGACCTACGAGCAGTACTTC. Translated: CAISESITGTYEQYF.

This rearrangement joins TRBV5-1 to TRBJ2-7; 7 nucleotides line up with TRBD2. Trimming at V came to 0 bases and at J to 5 bases, leaving 5 bases not matched to a gene. The CDR3 has 14 amino acids. Per germline, CDR1 SGHRS and CDR2 YFSETQ. The CDR3, as DNA: TGCGCCAGCAGCTTGGGCGGGAGTCAGGACGAGCAGTACTTC. This codes for CASSLGGSQDEQYF.

The genes are TRBV27 and TRBJ2-1, with D possibly being TRBD2 (6 bases). Germline CDR1 and CDR2: MNHEY and SMNVEV (reference sequence). The CDR3 has 14 residues. The V end was cut by 4 bases, the J end by 8 bases, with 15 bases between. CDR3 sequence reads: CASSWQVGGDEQFF. DNA of the CDR3: TGTGCCAGCAGTTGGCAGGTCGGAGGGGATGAGCAGTTCTTC.

The CDR3 loop is CASSQAWTPPMEQYF. The CDR3 bases are TGTGCCAGCAGCCAAGCTTGGACTCCTCCCATGGAGCAGTACTTC. The rearrangement joins TRBV3-1 to TRBJ2-7; a weak D match, TRBD2 (5 bases). Trimming removed 1 base at V and 7 bases at J, with 17 bases between. CDR1 is LGHDT, CDR2 YNNKEL, per germline (reference sequence). CDR3 length equals 15 residues.

This sequence joins TRBV13 and TRBJ2-2; D perhaps matches TRBD1 (6 bases). The CDR3 spans 15 residues. Germline V lookup: CDR1 PRHDT, CDR2 FYEKMQ (reference sequence). Trimming removed 6 bases from V and 4 bases from J, with 15 bases in between. For the CDR3, the DNA is TGTGCCAGCAGTTTATCTCAGGGGACCACCGGGGAGCTGTTTTTT. This codes for CASSLSQGTTGELFF.

V usage is TRBV13 and J usage is TRBJ2-5; TRBD2 aligns across 7 bases. This CDR3 spans 15 amino acids. From germline, CDR1 is PRHDT and CDR2 FYEKMQ (reference sequence). J was trimmed by 0 bases and V by 8 bases; bases with no gene match: 9. The CDR3: CASRLGLADQETQYF. The CDR3 region has the DNA TGTGCCAGCCGACTGGGGCTAGCGGACCAAGAGACCCAGTACTTC.

The chain is built from TRBV12-3 or TRBV12-4 and TRBJ2-7; D is uncertain. The CDR3 is 12 amino acids. Trimming took off 3 bases at V and 5 bases at J, with 8 bases between the two ends. In DNA, the CDR3 is TGTGCCAGCAGTTTCGCAAGGGACGAGCAGTACTTC. Encoded protein: CASSFARDEQYF.

Here the CDR3 reads CSASLGGGEQFF. In DNA form, the CDR3 reads TGCAGTGCTAGTTTAGGGGGCGGTGAGCAGTTCTTC. The rearrangement links TRBV20-1 to TRBJ2-1, with 7 bases fitting TRBD1. The V and J ends lost 3 bases and 9 bases, in that order; junction bases with no gene match: 5. The germline gives CDR1 DFQATT, CDR2 SNEGSKA (reference sequence). CDR3 size: 12 residues.

J is TRBJ1-5 and V is TRBV13, with TRBD1 identical over 9 bases. CDR1 is PRHDT and CDR2 is FYEKMQ in the germline V gene (reference sequence). The CDR3 extends over 17 amino acids. V lost 5 bases and J lost 7; bases outside the gene matches: 15. The CDR3, as DNA: TGTGCCAGCAGCCCTCGGTGGGACAGGGTAATGGGACAGCCCCAGCATTTT. This encodes CASSPRWDRVMGQPQHF. Full variable domain (outside the CDR3, taken from reference TRBV13 and TRBJ1-5): AAGVIQSPRHLIKEKRETATLKCYPIPRHDTVYWYQQGPGQDPQFLISFYEKMQSDKGSIPDRFSAQQFSDYHSELNMSSLELGDSALYFCASSPRWDRVMGQPQHFGDGTRLSIL.

The J gene is TRBJ2-7, the V gene TRBV10-3; 7 nucleotides agree with TRBD1. CDR1 is ENHRY and CDR2 is SYGVKD in the germline V gene. V was pared by 4 bases and J by 2 bases, with 5 bases of the junction left unmatched. This CDR3 has 14 amino acids. The CDR3 here is CAISVGQQTYEQYF. In DNA form, the CDR3 reads TGTGCCATCAGTGTGGGACAGCAAACCTACGAGCAGTACTTC.

This rearrangement joins TRBV10-3 to TRBJ1-1; D ambiguous. Per germline, CDR1 ENHRY and CDR2 SYGVKD. V lost 4 bases and J lost 2, with 5 bases in between. The CDR3 consists of 12 residues. The CDR3 DNA reads TGTGCCATCAGTGTCGAAAACACTGAAGCTTTCTTT. This sequence encodes CAISVENTEAFF.

The DNA of the CDR3 is TGTGCCAGCAGTTACCGACGAAACACCGGGGAGCTGTTTTTT. Its translation is CASSYRRNTGELFF. The chain carries TRBV6-5 and TRBJ2-2; no reliable D call. The CDR3 totals 14 residues. V shed 2 bases and J shed 2 bases, with 6 bases lying between them. Germline V lookup: CDR1 MNHEY, CDR2 SVGAGI.

This chain uses TRBV23-1 with TRBJ2-5; no definite D call. TRBV23-1 is an open reading frame, and its role is uncertain. This CDR3 is built from 13 residues. V was shortened by 2 bases and J by 3 bases, with 7 bases between the two germline ends. The CDR3 reads CASSQPYEETQYF. In nucleotides, the CDR3 is TGCGCCAGCAGTCAACCGTACGAAGAGACCCAGTACTTC.

The J gene is TRBJ2-7, the V gene TRBV11-1; possible D gene TRBD1, 6 bases. The CDR3 sequence is 13 residues long. The V and J ends lost 3 bases and 3 bases respectively, with 9 bases between them. CDR1 is SGHAT, CDR2 FQDESV, per germline (reference sequence). The chain's CDR3 is CASSFGQLYEQYF. The CDR3 coding sequence is TGTGCCAGCAGCTTCGGACAGCTCTACGAGCAGTACTTC.

The CDR3 nucleotides are TGTGCCAGCAGGGCGCCCGGGGCCTCCTACGAGCAGTACTTC. The encoded protein is CASRAPGASYEQYF. The V and J genes are TRBV6-1 and TRBJ2-7; the D call may be TRBD1 or TRBD2 (5 bases each). Germline V gene data show CDR1 as MNHNS and CDR2 as SASEGT. The CDR3 is made up of 14 amino acids. V was trimmed by 6 bases and J by 0 bases, leaving 12 bases between them.

The chain has TRBV7-9 and TRBJ1-1; D may be TRBD1 (6 bases). This CDR3 comprises 15 residues. The V gene's germline CDR1 is SEHNR and CDR2 FQNEAQ (reference sequence). V was pared by 4 bases and J by 1 base, with 13 bases between. CDR3: CASSSAGTKNTEAFF. DNA for the CDR3: TGTGCCAGCAGCTCTGCCGGGACAAAGAACACTGAAGCTTTCTTT.

The chain is built from TRBV3-1 and TRBJ2-7, with unresolved D. Trimming cost V 1 base and J 7 bases, with 5 bases left between them. There are 11 residues in the CDR3. Germline assignment: CDR1 LGHDT and CDR2 YNNKEL (reference sequence). The chain's CDR3 is CASSQGPEQYF. CDR3 in DNA: TGTGCCAGCAGCCAAGGGCCAGAGCAGTACTTC.

The chain employs TRBV7-9 and TRBJ1-1; 9 bases are a match to TRBD1. Per the germline V gene, CDR1 is SEHNR and CDR2 is FQNEAQ (reference sequence). This CDR3 has 17 amino acids. The junction had 9 bases not matched to a gene; V was cut back by 1 base and J by 3 bases. The CDR3 spells CASSLVPGQGPDTEAFF. As DNA, the CDR3 is TGTGCCAGCAGCTTAGTCCCGGGACAGGGCCCGGACACTGAAGCTTTCTTT.

This chain uses TRBV11-1 with TRBJ2-2; the D gene is possibly TRBD1 (7 bases). V was shortened by 1 base and J by 4 bases, with 13 bases between the two germline ends. CDR1 SGHAT and CDR2 FQDESV come from the germline V gene (reference sequence). CDR3 length: 16 amino acids. This CDR3 reads CASSLGRGASTGELFF. CDR3 bases: TGTGCCAGCAGCTTAGGCAGGGGGGCGAGCACCGGGGAGCTGTTTTTT.

The rearrangement joins TRBV7-9 to TRBJ2-7; TRBD2 aligns across 7 bases. The V and J ends lost 6 bases and 3 bases, in that order; junction bases with no gene match: 11. The CDR3 is made up of 15 amino acids. Germline values: CDR1 SEHNR, CDR2 FQNEAQ (reference sequence). CDR3: CASRFGGEGYYEQYF. The CDR3, as DNA: TGTGCCAGCAGGTTCGGTGGGGAGGGATACTACGAGCAGTACTTC. The whole variable domain, filled in from reference TRBV7-9 and TRBJ2-7, reads DTGVSQNPRHKITKRGQNVTFRCDPISEHNRLYWYRQTLGQGPEFLTYFQNEAQLEKSRLLSDRFSAERPKGSFSTLEIQRTEQGDSAMYLCASRFGGEGYYEQYFGPGTRLTVT.